What follows is one T cell receptor (beta chain) and its context. Its antigen is unknown. Other DNA sequences in this sample translate to the same CDR3. Assay runs were performed at deep level. Assay used: immunoSEQ multiplex PCR; TCRdb lists only in-frame clones, some missing. This sample has about 1 million clones, with roughly 80% found just once. The data originate from a study of shared clonotypes between healthy human individuals. The CDR3 consists of 15 residues. CDR1 and CDR2 from the germline V gene are SEHNR and FQNEAQ (reference sequence). V dropped 5 bases and J dropped 4 bases, with 15 bases sitting between them. Study conclusions and caveats: How much donors shared clonotypes was expected to be affected by sequencing depth.

Nashville, Tennessee was home to all donors, who were Caucasian adults. Memory CD4+ cells were the fraction left after CD45RA+ naive selection. Sequencing input: memory CD4+ T cells sorted from blood. Sample subset: CD45RA-negative fraction. This chain connects TRBV7-9 to TRBJ1-5; weak D call: TRBD1 (6 bases). The clonotype comes from a man between 18 and 29 years old in good health. The CDR3 coding sequence is TGTGCCAGCAGCCTAGGGGGTAGCGCGAATCAGCCCCAGCATTTT. This codes for CASSLGGSANQPQHF.